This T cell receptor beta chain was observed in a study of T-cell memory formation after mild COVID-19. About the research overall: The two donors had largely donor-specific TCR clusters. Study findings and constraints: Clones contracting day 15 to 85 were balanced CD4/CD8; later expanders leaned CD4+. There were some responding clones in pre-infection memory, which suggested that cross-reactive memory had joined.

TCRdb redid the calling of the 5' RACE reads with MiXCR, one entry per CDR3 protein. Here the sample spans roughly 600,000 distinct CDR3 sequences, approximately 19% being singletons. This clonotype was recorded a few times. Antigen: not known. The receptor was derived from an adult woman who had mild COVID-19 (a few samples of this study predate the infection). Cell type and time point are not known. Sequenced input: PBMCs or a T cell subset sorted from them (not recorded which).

CDR3 region: CATSDLGTGLAGVNEQFF. The CDR3 bases are TGTGCCACCAGTGATTTGGGGACGGGCCTAGCGGGGGTCAATGAGCAGTTCTTC. The genes are TRBV24-1 and TRBJ2-1, with TRBD2 matching 10 bases. CDR3 length: 18 residues. J was trimmed by 6 bases and V by 0 bases; bases with no gene match: 10. Germline assignment: CDR1 KGHDR and CDR2 SFDVKD.